Listed below are T cell receptor beta chains from one sample, sequenced in a study of T cells in Graves' hyperthyroidism and ophthalmopathy. TCRdb analysed the multiplex PCR reads with MiXCR anew, one entry per CDR3 protein. Of hundreds of thousands of distinct CDR3 sequences listed, more than 12% are singletons. The sequencing sample was made of blood. These receptors all come from a woman aged 45 to 65 with Graves' ophthalmopathy. CDR3s include the opening cysteine and the closing phenylalanine or tryptophan. The D gene is left open where the match is weak.

>TRBV6-5|NA
CASSYGGNLEYGYTF
>TRBV4-1|NA
CASSQEAGAGYTYEQYF
>TRBV12-3/TRBV12-4|NA
CASRLREGGNSPLHF
>TRBV28|TRBD1
CAINRGHYEQYF
>TRBV12-3/TRBV12-4|NA
CASRPWNTEAFF
>TRBV6-2/TRBV6-3|TRBD2
CASRPLLLLAGSSYEQYF
>TRBV28|NA
CASTPFEQLSNQPQHF
>TRBV30|NA
CAWSVNRGGEQYF
>TRBV29-1|NA
CSVEEWAAGDGETQYF
>TRBV5-1|NA
CASSLGLRDGGGEQFF
>TRBV9|NA
CASSVGAGEGQPQHF
>TRBV11-3|TRBD2
CASSPSTSGASTQYF
>TRBV6-2/TRBV6-3|TRBD1
CASTRSRTGGFFTEAFF
>TRBV12-3/TRBV12-4|NA
CASSFRGIPEAFF
>TRBV11-1|TRBD2
CASSSTSGGLDTQYF
>TRBV29-1|TRBD2
CSAGLAGVGETQYF